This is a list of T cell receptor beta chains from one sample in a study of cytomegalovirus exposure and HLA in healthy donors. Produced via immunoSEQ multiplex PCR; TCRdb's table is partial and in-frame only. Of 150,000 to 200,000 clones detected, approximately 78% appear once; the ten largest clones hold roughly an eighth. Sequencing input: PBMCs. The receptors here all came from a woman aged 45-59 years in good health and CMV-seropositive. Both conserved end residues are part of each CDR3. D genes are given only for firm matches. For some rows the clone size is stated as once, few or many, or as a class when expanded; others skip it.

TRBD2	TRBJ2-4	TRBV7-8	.	TGTGCCAGCAGCTCGGGACTAGCGGGGGGGCGGGAAAACATTCAGTACTTC	CASSSGLAGGRENIQYF
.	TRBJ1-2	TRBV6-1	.	TGTGCCAGCAGAGCCGCGGGACGGAACTATGGCTACACCTTC	CASRAAGRNYGYTF
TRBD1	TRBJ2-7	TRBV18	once	TGTGCCAGCTCGCCCCGGACAGGCTACGAGCAGTACTTC	CASSPRTGYEQYF
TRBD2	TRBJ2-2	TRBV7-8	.	TGTGCCAGCCGTTTCGCCGGGACTACAACCGGGGAGCTGTTTTTT	CASRFAGTTTGELFF
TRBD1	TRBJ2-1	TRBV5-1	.	TGCGCCAGCAGCTCCCTACAGGGGGCGGACAATGAGCAGTTCTTC	CASSSLQGADNEQFF
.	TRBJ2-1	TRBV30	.	TGTGCCTGGAGTGGGGGCCTTATGGAGCAGTTCTTC	CAWSGGLMEQFF
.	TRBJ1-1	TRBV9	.	TGTGCCAGCAGCGTAGGTAAAAGTAGGAACACTGAAGCTTTCTTT	CASSVGKSRNTEAFF
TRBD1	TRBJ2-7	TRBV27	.	TGTGCCAGCCGGGGACAGGGGGCAGGCGAGCAGTACTTC	CASRGQGAGEQYF
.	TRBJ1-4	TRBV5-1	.	TGCGCCAGCAGCCCCTTTCCCACTGCAACTAATGAAAAACTGTTTTTT	CASSPFPTATNEKLFF
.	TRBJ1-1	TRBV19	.	TGTGCCAGTAGTATCGGGAGCCCAATGAACACTGAAGCTTTCTTT	CASSIGSPMNTEAFF
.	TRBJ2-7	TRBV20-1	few	TGCAGTGCTTGGAGCTACGAGCAGTACTTC	CSAWSYEQYF
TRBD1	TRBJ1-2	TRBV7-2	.	TGTGCCAGCAGCTCGGACAGGGTATCGGGCGGCTACACCTTC	CASSSDRVSGGYTF
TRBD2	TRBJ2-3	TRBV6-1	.	TGTGCCAGCAGCCGTGGGGGGGCAGATACGCAGTATTTT	CASSRGGADTQYF
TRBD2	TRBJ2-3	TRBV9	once	TGTGCCAGCAGTATTAGCGGGGGGTCTCTCACAGATACGCAGTATTTT	CASSISGGSLTDTQYF
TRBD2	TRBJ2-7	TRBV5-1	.	TGCGCCAGCAGCTTGGCGGCTACTAGCGGGGGGTTCGACGAGCAGTACTTC	CASSLAATSGGFDEQYF
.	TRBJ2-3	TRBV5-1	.	TGCGCCAGCAGCTTGGCGGGACAAAAATCCCAAACGCAGTATTTT	CASSLAGQKSQTQYF
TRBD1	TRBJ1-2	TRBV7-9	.	TGTGCCAGCAGCTTGGTCGGACAGGAGTATGGCTACACCTTC	CASSLVGQEYGYTF
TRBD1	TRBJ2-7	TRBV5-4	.	TGTGCCAGCAGCTTGGGCGGACAGGGCCTCTACGAGCAGTACTTC	CASSLGGQGLYEQYF
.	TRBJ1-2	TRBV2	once	TGTGCCAGCAGACCTTTATTAGCTAACTATGGCTACACCTTC	CASRPLLANYGYTF
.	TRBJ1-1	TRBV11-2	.	TGTGCCAGCAGCCCACCGGGACAAACTGAAGCTTTCTTT	CASSPPGQTEAFF
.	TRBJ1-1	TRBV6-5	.	TGTGCCAGCAGTTCGGGAAGGAACACTGAAGCTTTCTTT	CASSSGRNTEAFF
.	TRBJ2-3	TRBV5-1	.	TGCGCCAGCAGCTTTAGACAGAACACAGATACGCAGTATTTT	CASSFRQNTDTQYF
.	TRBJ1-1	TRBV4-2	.	TGTGCCAGCAGCCAAGAAGGGAGGCAGGCGGTGGACACTGAAGCTTTCTTT	CASSQEGRQAVDTEAFF
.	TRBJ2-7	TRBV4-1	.	TGCGCCAGCAGCCAAGACGGCTACGAGCAGTACTTC	CASSQDGYEQYF
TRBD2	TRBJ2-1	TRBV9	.	TGTGCCAGCAGCGCCGGGGTGGCGGGGGTCTACAATGAGCAGTTCTTC	CASSAGVAGVYNEQFF
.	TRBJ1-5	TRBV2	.	TGTGCCAGCAGTGAAGCTCGGGGGTGGAATCAGCCCCAGCATTTT	CASSEARGWNQPQHF
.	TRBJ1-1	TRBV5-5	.	TGTGCCAGCAGCTTACAAAGGCGGCAAATGAACACTGAAGCTTTCTTT	CASSLQRRQMNTEAFF
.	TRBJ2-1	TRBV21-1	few	TGTGCCAGCCCCCCCGGAGAAGCGGGGGGGTCGAGTGGGCAGTTCTTC	CASPPGEAGGSSGQFF
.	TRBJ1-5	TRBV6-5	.	TGTGCCAGCAGGAGCCTGGGAGGCAATCAGCCCCAGCATTTT	CASRSLGGNQPQHF
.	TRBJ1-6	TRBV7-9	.	TGTGCCAGCACCCAACCGGGCAGGGGCGATAATTCACCCCTCCACTTT	CASTQPGRGDNSPLHF
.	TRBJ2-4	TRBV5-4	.	TGTGCCAGCAGCTTGGACAGGGCCGGGAACATTCAGTACTTC	CASSLDRAGNIQYF
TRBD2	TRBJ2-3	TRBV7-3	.	TGTGCCAGCAGCTTAAGGGCGGGGGGGCCGGAAAATACGCAGTATTTT	CASSLRAGGPENTQYF
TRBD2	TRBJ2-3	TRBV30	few	TGTGCCTGGTGGGGACTAGGGACAGATACGCAGTATTTT	CAWWGLGTDTQYF
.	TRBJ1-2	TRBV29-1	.	TGCAGCGTTGAAGACAAGGGGGAACCTAACTATGGCTACACCTTC	CSVEDKGEPNYGYTF
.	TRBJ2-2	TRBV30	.	TGTGCCTGGGGGAGGGGGGGGGCTGGTACCGGGGAGCTGTTTTTT	CAWGRGGAGTGELFF
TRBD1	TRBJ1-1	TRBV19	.	TGTGCCAGTACAAAACCGGACAGGGCAACTGAAGCTTTCTTT	CASTKPDRATEAFF
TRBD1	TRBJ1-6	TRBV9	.	TGTGCCAGCAGCGAAAACACAGGGGGAAATTCACCCCTCCACTTT	CASSENTGGNSPLHF
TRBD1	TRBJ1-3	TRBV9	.	TGTGCCAGCAGCCCAACAGCAGGGGGCGAAGGAAACACCATATATTTT	CASSPTAGGEGNTIYF
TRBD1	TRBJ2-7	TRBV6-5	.	TGTGCCAGCAGTGGCAGGGGGTACGAGCAGTACTTC	CASSGRGYEQYF
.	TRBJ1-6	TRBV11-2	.	TGTGCCAGCAGCTTAGAACACTCACCCCTCCACTTT	CASSLEHSPLHF
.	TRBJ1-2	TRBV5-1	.	TGCGCCAGCAGCTTGGGCGAGGTTGGCTACACCTTC	CASSLGEVGYTF
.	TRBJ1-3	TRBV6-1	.	TGTGCCAGCAGTGAAGTGGCCACCATATATTTT	CASSEVATIYF
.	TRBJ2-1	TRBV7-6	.	TGTGCCAGCAGCCGATTGGGGGGTGGCAATGAGCAGTTCTTC	CASSRLGGGNEQFF
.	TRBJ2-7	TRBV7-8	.	TGTGCCAGCAGCAAGAAACAACCCCTCGAGCAGTACTTC	CASSKKQPLEQYF
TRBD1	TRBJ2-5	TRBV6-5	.	TGTGCCAGCAGGTCGGGCTACAGGGGGCGGGAGACCCAGTACTTC	CASRSGYRGRETQYF
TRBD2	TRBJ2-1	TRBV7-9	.	TGTGCCAGCAACCCCCGGACTAGCCGGTTGAGCTCCTACAATGAGCAGTTCTTC	CASNPRTSRLSSYNEQFF
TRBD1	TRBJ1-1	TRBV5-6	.	TGTGCCAGCAGAACGGGACAGGAACTTTGGGCTTTCTTT	CASRTGQELWAFF
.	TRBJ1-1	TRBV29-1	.	TGCAGCGTTGTTTTCAAGCCTGAAGCTTTCTTT	CSVVFKPEAFF
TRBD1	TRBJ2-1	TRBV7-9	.	TGTGCCAGCAGCTTATCGTCAGGGGGCGGGTACAATGAGCAGTTCTTC	CASSLSSGGGYNEQFF
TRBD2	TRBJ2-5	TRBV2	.	TGTGCCAGCATTTTCGGAGGCGGGGGAAGGGAGACCCAGTACTTC	CASIFGGGGRETQYF
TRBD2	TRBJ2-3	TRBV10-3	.	TGTGCCATCAGTGGGGGGGGTTTCTCCACTAGCACAGATACGCAGTATTTT	CAISGGGFSTSTDTQYF